This T cell receptor beta chain was captured in a study of tumor-infiltrating lymphocytes in primary liver carcinoma. For each extraction, RNA and DNA were obtained together from about 21-30 mg of unsorted bulk tissue. CDR1 is SQVTM and CDR2 is ANQGSEA in the germline V gene. The CDR3 runs to 18 residues. V gave up 1 base and J gave up 8 bases, with 29 bases separating them. TCR beta cDNA came from roughly 0.45 ug total RNA, primed with a constant-region primer. TCR beta libraries came from three nested multiplex PCR rounds using slightly modified ARM-PCR. The study ran its first two PCR rounds for around 10 cycles each, using TRBV1-TRBV30 forward primers and a C-beta reverse primer. TCRdb reprocessed the multiplex PCR reads with MiXCR, giving one entry per CDR3 protein. Among about 99,000 distinct CDR3 sequences, around 63% were seen once, and the ten largest hold over 7.5%.

The chain has TRBV29-1 and TRBJ1-1; D is possibly TRBD1 (5 bases). This TCR came from a woman aged 55-75 years with primary liver carcinoma and hepatitis B virus infection. Sequencing input: liver tumor tissue from sampling region 5. Specified subset: tumor region T5, tumor centre. The CDR3 reads CSVEGLLGYSHRNPEAFF. The DNA of the CDR3 is TGCAGCGTTGAAGGTCTTCTGGGATATAGTCACAGGAACCCAGAAGCTTTCTTT.